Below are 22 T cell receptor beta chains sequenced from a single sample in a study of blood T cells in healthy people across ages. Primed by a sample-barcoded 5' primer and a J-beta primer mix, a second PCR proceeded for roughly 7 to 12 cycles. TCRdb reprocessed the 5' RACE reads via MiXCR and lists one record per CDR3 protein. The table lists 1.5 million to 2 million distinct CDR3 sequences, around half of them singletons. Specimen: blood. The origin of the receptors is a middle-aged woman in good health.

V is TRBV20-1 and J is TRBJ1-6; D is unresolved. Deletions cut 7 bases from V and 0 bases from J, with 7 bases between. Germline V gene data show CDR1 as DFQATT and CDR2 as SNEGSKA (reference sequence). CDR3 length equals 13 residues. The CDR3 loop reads CSGGSSYNSPLHF. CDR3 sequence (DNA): TGCAGTGGCGGGAGCTCCTATAATTCACCCCTCCACTTT.

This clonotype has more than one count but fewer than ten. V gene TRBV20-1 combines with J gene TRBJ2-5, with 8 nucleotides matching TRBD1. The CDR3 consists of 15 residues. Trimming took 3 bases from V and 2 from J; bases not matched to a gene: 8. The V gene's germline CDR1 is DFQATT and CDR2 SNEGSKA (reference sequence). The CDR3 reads CSARASGQGQETQYF. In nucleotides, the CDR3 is TGCAGTGCTAGGGCCTCTGGACAGGGACAAGAGACCCAGTACTTC.

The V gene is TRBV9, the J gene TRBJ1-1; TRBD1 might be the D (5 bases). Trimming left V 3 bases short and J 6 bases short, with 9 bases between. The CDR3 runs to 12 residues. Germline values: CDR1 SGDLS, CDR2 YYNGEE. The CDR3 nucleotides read TGTGCCAGCAGCGGCTTGGGGGCTGAAGCTTTCTTT. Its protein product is CASSGLGAEAFF.

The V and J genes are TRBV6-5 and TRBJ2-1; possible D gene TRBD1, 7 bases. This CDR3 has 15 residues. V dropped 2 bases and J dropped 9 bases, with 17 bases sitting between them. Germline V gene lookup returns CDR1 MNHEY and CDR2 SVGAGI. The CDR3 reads CASSYTGQLGGEQFF. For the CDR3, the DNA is TGTGCCAGCAGTTACACGGGACAGCTGGGGGGTGAGCAGTTCTTC.

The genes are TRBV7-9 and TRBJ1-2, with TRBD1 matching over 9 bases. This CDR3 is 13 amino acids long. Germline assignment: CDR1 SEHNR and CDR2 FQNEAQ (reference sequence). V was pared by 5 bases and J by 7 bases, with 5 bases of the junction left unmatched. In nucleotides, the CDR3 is TGTGCCAGCAGCGCCGGGACAGGGCGTGGCTACACCTTC. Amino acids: CASSAGTGRGYTF.

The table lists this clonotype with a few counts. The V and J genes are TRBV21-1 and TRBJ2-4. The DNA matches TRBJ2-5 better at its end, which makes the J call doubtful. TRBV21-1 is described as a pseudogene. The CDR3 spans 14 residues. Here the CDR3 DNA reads TGTGCCAGCAGCAAAGTCCAAGCCGCCGAGACCCAGTACTTC. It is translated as CASSKVQAAETQYF.

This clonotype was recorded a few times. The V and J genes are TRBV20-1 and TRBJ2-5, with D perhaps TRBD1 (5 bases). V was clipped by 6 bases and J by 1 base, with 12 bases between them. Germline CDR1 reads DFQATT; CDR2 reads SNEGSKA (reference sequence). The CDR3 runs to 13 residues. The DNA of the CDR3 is TGCAGTGCCCACAACAGGATCCAAGAGACCCAGTACTTC. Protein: CSAHNRIQETQYF.

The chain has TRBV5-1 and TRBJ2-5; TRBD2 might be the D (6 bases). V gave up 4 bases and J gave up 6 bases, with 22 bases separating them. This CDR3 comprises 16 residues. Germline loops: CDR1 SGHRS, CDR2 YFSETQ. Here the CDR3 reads CASSNEKEGRGKTQYF. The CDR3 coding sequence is TGCGCCAGCAGCAATGAGAAAGAGGGACGGGGGAAGACCCAGTACTTC.

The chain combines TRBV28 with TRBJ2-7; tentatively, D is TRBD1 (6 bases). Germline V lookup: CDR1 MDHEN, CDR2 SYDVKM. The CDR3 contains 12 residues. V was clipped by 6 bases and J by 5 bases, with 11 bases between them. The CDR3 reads CASRYQGNEQYF. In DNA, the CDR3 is TGTGCCAGCAGGTATCAGGGGAACGAGCAGTACTTC.

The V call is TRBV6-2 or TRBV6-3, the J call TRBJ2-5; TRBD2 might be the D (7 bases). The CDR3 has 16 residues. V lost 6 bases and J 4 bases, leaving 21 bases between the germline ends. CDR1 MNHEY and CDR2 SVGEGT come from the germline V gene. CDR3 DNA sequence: TGTGCCAGCAGCTATCCGGGGGGCCCGATGAGAGAGACCCAGTACTTC. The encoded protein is CASSYPGGPMRETQYF.

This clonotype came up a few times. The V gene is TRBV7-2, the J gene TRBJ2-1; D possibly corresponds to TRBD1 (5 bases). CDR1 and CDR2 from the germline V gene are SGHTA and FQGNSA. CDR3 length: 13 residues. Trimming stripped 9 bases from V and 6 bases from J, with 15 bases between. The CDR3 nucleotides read TGTGCCAGTCGTAGGGGTTCACGCAATGAGCAGTTCTTC. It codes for CASRRGSRNEQFF.

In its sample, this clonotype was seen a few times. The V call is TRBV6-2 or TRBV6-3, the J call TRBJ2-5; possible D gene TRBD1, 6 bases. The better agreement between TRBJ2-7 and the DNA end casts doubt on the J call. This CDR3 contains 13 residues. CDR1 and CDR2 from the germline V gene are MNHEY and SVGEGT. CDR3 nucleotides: TGTGCCAGCAGAGAACAGGGCTTCGACGAGCAGTACTTC. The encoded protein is CASREQGFDEQYF.

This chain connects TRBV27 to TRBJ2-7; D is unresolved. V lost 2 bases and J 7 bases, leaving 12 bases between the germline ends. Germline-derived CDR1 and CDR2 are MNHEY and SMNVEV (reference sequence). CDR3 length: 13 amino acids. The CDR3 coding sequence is TGTGCCAGCAGTTTAACAGCTTACAATGAGCAGTACTTC. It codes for CASSLTAYNEQYF.

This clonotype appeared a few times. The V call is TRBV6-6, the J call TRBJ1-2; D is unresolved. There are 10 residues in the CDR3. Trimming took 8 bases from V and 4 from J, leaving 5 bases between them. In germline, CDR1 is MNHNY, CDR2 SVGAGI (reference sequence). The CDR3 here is CASPVYGYTF. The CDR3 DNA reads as TGTGCCAGCCCGGTCTATGGCTACACCTTC.

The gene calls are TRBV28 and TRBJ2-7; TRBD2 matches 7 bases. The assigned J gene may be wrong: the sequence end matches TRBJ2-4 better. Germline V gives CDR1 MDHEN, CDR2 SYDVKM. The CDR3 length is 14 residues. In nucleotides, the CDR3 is TGTGCCAGCAGTAAGGACGGGGGGACAAACATTCAGTACTTC. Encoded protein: CASSKDGGTNIQYF.

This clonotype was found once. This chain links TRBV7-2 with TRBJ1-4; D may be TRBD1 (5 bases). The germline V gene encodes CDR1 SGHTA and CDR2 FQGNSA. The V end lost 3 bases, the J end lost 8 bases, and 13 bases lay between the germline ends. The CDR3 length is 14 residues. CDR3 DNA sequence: TGTGCCAGCAGCTTTAGTCTAAGGGGAGAAAAACTGTTTTTT. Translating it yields CASSFSLRGEKLFF.

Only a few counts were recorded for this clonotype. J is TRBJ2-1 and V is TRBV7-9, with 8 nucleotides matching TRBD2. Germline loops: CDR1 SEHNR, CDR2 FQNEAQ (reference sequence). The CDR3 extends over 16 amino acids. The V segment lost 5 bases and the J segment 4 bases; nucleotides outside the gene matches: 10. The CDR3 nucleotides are TGTGCCAGCAGCGTTTTGGGTAGCGGGGCGTACAATGAGCAGTTCTTC. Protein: CASSVLGSGAYNEQFF.

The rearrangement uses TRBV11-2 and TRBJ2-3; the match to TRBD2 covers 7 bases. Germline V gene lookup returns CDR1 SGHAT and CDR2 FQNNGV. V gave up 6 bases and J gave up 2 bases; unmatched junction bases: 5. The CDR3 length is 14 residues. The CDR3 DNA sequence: TGTGCCAGCAGTTGGGAGGGATTCACAGATACGCAGTATTTT. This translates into CASSWEGFTDTQYF.

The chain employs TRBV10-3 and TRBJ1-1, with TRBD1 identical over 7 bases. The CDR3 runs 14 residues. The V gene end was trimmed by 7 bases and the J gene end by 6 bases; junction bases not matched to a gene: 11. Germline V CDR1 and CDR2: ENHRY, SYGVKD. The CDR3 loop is CAITRQGVWAEAFF. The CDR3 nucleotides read TGTGCCATCACCAGACAGGGAGTATGGGCTGAAGCTTTCTTT.

The CDR3 bases are TGTGCCAGCAGCGTAGTCTCGGGCGGGGCGACCGGGGAGACCCAGTACTTC. It is translated as CASSVVSGGATGETQYF. This sequence joins TRBV9 and TRBJ2-5; possible D gene TRBD2, 6 bases. The CDR3 loop spans 17 amino acids. From germline, CDR1 is SGDLS and CDR2 YYNGEE. The V gene lost 0 bases and the J gene lost 5 bases, with 20 bases spanning the gap.

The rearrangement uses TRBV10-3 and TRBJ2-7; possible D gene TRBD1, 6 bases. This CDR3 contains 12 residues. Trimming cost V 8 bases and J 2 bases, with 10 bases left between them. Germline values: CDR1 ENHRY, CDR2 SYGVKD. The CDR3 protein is CAIGTTAYEQYF. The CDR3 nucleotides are TGTGCCATCGGGACAACCGCCTACGAGCAGTACTTC.

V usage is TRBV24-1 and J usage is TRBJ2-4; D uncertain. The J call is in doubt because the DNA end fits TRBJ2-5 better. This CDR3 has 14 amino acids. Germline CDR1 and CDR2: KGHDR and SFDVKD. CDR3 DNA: TGTGCCACCAGTGATTTGCCATCCTGGGAGACCCAGTACTTC. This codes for CATSDLPSWETQYF.